These 7 T cell receptor beta chains were all obtained from the same sample, sequenced in a study of glioma-infiltrating T cells after dendritic cell vaccination. The time point was: after dendritic cell vaccination, including at tumor progression/relapse. The repertoire was sequenced with immunoSEQ multiplex PCR; TCRdb's copy has only in-frame clones and lacks some. The profile shows approximately 50,000 clones, 89% of them singletons. Material: blood, obtained after dendritic cell vaccination. The origin of the receptors is a human donor with glioblastoma.

The rearrangement joins TRBV27 to TRBJ2-1; 13 bases agree with TRBD2. J gave up 6 bases and V 6 bases, and 5 bases lay outside the gene matches. This CDR3 is built from 15 residues. The germline V gene has CDR1 MNHEY and CDR2 SMNVEV (reference sequence). The CDR3 region is CASSQLAGGPNEQFF. The DNA of the CDR3 is TGTGCCAGCAGCCAACTAGCGGGAGGGCCCAATGAGCAGTTCTTC.

This clone turned up a few times. The V and J genes are TRBV27 and TRBJ2-7; 8 bases map to TRBD2. The V and J ends lost 6 bases and 1 base, in that order; junction bases with no gene match: 11. The CDR3 runs to 16 residues. Germline V gene lookup returns CDR1 MNHEY and CDR2 SMNVEV (reference sequence). The CDR3 loop is CASSPLGSGRSYEQYF. As DNA, the CDR3 is TGTGCCAGCAGCCCCCTAGGAAGCGGGAGATCCTACGAGCAGTACTTC.

This clone was seen more than once but under ten times. An end of the junction does not agree with germline; a read error may underlie this. The CDR3 DNA is TGTGCCCTCAGAGGGGACGGGGAGCTGTTTTTT. Translating gives CALRGDGELFF. The chain is built from TRBV10-3 and TRBJ2-2; D is possibly TRBD1 or TRBD2 (5 bases each). The CDR3 totals 11 residues. Germline V gene data show CDR1 as ENHRY and CDR2 as SYGVKD.

This chain uses TRBV19 with TRBJ1-4; unclear D gene. CDR1 is LNHDA and CDR2 is SQIVND in the germline V gene (reference sequence). The V and J ends lost 5 bases and 4 bases respectively, with 8 bases between them. The CDR3 sequence is 13 residues long. This CDR3 is CASSEGNNEKLFF. The CDR3 DNA is TGTGCCAGTAGTGAGGGAAATAATGAAAAACTGTTTTTT. The full variable domain, in which reference TRBV19 and TRBJ1-4 provide the parts outside the CDR3, is DGGITQSPKYLFRKEGQNVTLSCEQNLNHDAMYWYRQDPGQGLRLIYYSQIVNDFQKGDIAEGYSVSREKKESFPLTVTSAQKNPTAFYLCASSEGNNEKLFFGSGTQLSVL.

V and J are TRBV6-6 and TRBJ2-3; 9 nucleotides agree with TRBD1. V dropped 6 bases and J dropped 2; count of bases not matched to a gene: 6. Per the germline V gene, CDR1 is MNHNY and CDR2 is SVGAGI (reference sequence). The CDR3 is made up of 15 amino acids. The CDR3 bases are TGTGCCAGCAGGGGGACAGGGTGGTCCACAGATACGCAGTATTTT. Its protein is CASRGTGWSTDTQYF.

The CDR3 DNA follows: TGTGCCAGCTCACCCCGGGTACACCCAGGGGTAGCCATATATTTT. It codes for CASSPRVHPGVAIYF. The rearrangement uses TRBV18 and TRBJ1-3, with D maybe TRBD1 (6 bases). This CDR3 has 15 residues. Trimming removed 3 bases from V and 11 bases from J, with 20 bases in between. Germline loops: CDR1 KGHSH, CDR2 LQKENI.

V is TRBV18 and J is TRBJ2-1; 8 bases map to TRBD2. CDR3 length: 16 amino acids. CDR1 is KGHSH and CDR2 is LQKENI in the germline V gene. Trimming removed 5 bases from V and 7 bases from J; junction bases left unmatched: 13. The CDR3 sequence: CASSTQWAGGGNEQFF. In nucleotides, the CDR3 is TGTGCCAGCTCAACACAATGGGCGGGAGGAGGAAATGAGCAGTTCTTC. Supplemented by reference TRBV18 and TRBJ2-1, the full variable domain reads NAGVMQNPRHLVRRRGQEARLRCSPMKGHSHVYWYRQLPEEGLKFMVYLQKENIIDESGMPKERFSAEFPKEGPSILRIQQVVRGDSAAYFCASSTQWAGGGNEQFFGPGTRLTVL.